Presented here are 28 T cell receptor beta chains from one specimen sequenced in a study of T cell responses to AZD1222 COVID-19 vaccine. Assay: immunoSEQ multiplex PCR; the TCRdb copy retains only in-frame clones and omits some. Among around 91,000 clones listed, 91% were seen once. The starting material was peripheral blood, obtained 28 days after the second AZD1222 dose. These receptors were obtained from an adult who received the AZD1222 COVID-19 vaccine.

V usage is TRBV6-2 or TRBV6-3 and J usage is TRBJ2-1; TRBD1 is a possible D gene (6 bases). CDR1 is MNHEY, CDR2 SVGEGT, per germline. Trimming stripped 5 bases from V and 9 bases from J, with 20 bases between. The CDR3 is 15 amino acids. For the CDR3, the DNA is TGTGCCAGCAGTCAATTCTATAAGGGGGATAGTGAGCAGTTCTTC. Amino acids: CASSQFYKGDSEQFF.

The CDR3 DNA is TGTGCCAGCAAGGGTGGGGGCGCCGGCAATCAGCCCCAGCATTTT. Amino acid sequence: CASKGGGAGNQPQHF. The chain uses TRBV6-5 and TRBJ1-5; D might be TRBD1 (6 bases). Trimming pared 7 bases from V and 2 bases from J, leaving 15 bases between. The CDR3 consists of 15 residues. Germline CDR1 MNHEY, CDR2 SVGAGI.

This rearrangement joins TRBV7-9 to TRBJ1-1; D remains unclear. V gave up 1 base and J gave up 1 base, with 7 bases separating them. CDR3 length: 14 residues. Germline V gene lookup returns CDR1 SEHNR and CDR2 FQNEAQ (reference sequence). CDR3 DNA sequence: TGTGCCAGCAGCTTAGGAGGGAGGAACACTGAAGCTTTCTTT. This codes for CASSLGGRNTEAFF.

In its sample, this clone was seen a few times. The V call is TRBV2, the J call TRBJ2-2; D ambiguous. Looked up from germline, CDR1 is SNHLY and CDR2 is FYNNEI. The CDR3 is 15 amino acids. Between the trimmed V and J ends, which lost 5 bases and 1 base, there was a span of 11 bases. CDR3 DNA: TGTGCCAGCAGTCCCGACTTCTTGAACACCGGGGAGCTGTTTTTT. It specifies CASSPDFLNTGELFF.

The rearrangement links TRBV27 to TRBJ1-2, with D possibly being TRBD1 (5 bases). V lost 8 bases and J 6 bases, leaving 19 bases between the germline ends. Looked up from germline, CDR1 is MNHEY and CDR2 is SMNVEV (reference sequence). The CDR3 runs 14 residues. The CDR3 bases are TGTGCCAGCCACTTTGACGACAGTTTTGATGGCTACACCTTC. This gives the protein CASHFDDSFDGYTF.

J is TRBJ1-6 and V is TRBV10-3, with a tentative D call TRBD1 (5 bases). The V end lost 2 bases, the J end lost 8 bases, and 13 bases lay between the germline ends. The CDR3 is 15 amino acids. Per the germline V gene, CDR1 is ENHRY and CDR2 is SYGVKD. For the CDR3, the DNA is TGTGCCATCAGTGAGGGGGACGGCTCCCATTCACCCCTCCACTTT. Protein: CAISEGDGSHSPLHF.

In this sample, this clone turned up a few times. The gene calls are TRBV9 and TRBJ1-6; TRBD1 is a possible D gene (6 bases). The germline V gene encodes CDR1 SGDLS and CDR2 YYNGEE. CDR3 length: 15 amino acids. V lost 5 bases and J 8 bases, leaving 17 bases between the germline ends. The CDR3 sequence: CASRQGGLEDSPLHF. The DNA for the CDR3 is TGTGCCAGCAGACAGGGAGGGTTGGAGGATTCACCCCTCCACTTT.

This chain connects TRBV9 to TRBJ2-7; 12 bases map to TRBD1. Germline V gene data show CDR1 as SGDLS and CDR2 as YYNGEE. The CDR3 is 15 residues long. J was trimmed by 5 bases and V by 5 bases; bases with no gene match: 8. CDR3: CASSSSGTGGDEQYF. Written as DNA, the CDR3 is TGTGCCAGCAGTTCTTCCGGGACAGGGGGCGACGAGCAGTACTTC.

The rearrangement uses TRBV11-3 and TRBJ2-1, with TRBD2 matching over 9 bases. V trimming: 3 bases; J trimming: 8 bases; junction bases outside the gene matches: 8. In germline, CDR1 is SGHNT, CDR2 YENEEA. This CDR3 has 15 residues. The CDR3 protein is CASSLSAGGEDEQFF. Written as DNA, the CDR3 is TGTGCCAGCAGCTTGTCAGCGGGAGGAGAGGATGAGCAGTTCTTC.

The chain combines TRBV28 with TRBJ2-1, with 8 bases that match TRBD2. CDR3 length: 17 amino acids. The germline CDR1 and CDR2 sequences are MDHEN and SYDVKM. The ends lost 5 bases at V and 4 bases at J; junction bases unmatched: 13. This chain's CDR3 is CASSPALLAALYNEQFF. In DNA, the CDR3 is TGTGCCAGCAGTCCCGCGCTACTAGCGGCACTATACAATGAGCAGTTCTTC.

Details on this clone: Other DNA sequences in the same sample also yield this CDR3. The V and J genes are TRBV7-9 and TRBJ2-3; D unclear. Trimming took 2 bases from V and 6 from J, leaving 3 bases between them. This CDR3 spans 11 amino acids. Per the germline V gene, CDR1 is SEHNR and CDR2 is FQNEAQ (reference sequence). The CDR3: CASSLSDTQYF. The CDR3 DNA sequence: TGTGCCAGCAGCTTATCGGATACGCAGTATTTT. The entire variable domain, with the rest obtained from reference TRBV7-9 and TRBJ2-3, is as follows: DTGVSQNPRHKITKRGQNVTFRCDPISEHNRLYWYRQTLGQGPEFLTYFQNEAQLEKSRLLSDRFSAERPKGSFSTLEIQRTEQGDSAMYLCASSLSDTQYFGPGTRLTVL.

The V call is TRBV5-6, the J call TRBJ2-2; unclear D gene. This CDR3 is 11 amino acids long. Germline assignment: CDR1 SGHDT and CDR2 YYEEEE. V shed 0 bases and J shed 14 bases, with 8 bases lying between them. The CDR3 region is CASSLDDVLFF. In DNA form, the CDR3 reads TGTGCCAGCAGCTTGGACGACGTTCTGTTTTTT.

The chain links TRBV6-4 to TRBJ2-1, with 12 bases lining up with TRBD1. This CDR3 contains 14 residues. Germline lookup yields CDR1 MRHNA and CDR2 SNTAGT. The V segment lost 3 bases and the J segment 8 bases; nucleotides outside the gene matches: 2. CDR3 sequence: CASSEGQGADEQFF. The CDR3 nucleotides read TGTGCCAGCAGTGAGGGACAGGGGGCTGATGAGCAGTTCTTC.

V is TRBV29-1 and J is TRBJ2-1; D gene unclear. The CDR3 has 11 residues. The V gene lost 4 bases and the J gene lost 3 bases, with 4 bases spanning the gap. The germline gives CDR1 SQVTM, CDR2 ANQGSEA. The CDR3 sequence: CSVGNYNEQFF. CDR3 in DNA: TGCAGCGTTGGCAACTACAATGAGCAGTTCTTC.

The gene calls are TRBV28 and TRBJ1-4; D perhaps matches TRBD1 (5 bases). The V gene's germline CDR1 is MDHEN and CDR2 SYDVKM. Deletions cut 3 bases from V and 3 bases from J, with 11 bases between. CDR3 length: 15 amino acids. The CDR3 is CASSLRGRSNEKLFF. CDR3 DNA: TGTGCCAGCAGTTTGAGGGGAAGGTCTAATGAAAAACTGTTTTTT.

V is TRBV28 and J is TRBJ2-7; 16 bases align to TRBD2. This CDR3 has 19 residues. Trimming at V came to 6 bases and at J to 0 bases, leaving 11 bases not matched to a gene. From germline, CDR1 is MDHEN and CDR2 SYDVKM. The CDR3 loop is CASRPRGLAGGGLSYEQYF. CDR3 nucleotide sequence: TGTGCCAGCAGACCCAGGGGACTAGCGGGAGGGGGACTCTCCTACGAGCAGTACTTC.

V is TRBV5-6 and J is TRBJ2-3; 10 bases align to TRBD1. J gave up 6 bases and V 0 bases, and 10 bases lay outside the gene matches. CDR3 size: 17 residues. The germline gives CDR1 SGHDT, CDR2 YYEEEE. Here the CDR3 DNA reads TGTGCCAGCAGCTTGGCCGAAGGACAGGGGGTTTTGGATACGCAGTATTTT. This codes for CASSLAEGQGVLDTQYF.

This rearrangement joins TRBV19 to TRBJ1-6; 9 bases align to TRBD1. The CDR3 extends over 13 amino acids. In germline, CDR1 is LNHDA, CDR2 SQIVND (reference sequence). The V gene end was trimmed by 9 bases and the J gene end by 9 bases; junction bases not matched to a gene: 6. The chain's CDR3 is CASGTGGFSPLHF. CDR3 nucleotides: TGTGCCAGCGGAACAGGGGGCTTTTCACCCCTCCACTTT.

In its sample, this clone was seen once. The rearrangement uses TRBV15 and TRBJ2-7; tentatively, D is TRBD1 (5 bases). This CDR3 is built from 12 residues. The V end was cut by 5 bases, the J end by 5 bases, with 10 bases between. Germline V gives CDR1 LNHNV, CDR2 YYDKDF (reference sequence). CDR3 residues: CATSVQGNEQYF. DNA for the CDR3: TGTGCCACCAGCGTTCAGGGAAACGAGCAGTACTTC.

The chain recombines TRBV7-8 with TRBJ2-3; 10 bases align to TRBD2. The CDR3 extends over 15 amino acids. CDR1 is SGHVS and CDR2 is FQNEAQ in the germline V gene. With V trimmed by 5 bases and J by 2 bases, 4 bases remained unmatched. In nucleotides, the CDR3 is TGTGCCAGCAGCGAGCGGGAGGGCCTCACAGATACGCAGTATTTT. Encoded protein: CASSEREGLTDTQYF.

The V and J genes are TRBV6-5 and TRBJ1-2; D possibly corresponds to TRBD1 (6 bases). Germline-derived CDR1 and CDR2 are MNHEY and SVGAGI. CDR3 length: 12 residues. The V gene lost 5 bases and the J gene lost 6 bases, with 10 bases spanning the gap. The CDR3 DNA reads TGTGCCAGCAGTCGAACAGGGCATGGCTACACCTTC. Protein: CASSRTGHGYTF.

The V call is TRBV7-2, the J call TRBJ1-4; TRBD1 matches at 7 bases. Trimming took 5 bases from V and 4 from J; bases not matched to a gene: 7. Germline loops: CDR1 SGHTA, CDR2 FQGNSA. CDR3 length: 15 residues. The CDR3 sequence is CASSQPGTVNEKLFF. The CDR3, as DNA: TGTGCCAGCAGCCAGCCGGGGACAGTTAATGAAAAACTGTTTTTT. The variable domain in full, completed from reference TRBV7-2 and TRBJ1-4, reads GAGVSQSPSNKVTEKGKDVELRCDPISGHTALYWYRQSLGQGLEFLIYFQGNSAPDKSGLPSDRFSAERTGGSVSTLTIQRTQQEDSAVYLCASSQPGTVNEKLFFGSGTQLSVL.

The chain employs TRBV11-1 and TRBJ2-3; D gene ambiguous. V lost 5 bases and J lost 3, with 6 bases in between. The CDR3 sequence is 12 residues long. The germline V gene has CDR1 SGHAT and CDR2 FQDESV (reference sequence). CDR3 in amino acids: CASSPWTDTQYF. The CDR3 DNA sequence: TGTGCCAGCAGCCCCTGGACAGATACGCAGTATTTT. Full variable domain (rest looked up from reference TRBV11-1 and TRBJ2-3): EAEVAQSPRYKITEKSQAVAFWCDPISGHATLYWYRQILGQGPELLVQFQDESVVDDSQLPKDRFSAERLKGVDSTLKIQPAELGDSAMYLCASSPWTDTQYFGPGTRLTVL.

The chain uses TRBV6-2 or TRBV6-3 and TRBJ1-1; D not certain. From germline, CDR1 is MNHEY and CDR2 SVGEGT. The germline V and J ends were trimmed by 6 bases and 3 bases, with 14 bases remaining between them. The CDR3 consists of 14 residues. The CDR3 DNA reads TGTGCCAGCAGCCGGGAGGACGGTTACACTGAAGCTTTCTTT. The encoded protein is CASSREDGYTEAFF.

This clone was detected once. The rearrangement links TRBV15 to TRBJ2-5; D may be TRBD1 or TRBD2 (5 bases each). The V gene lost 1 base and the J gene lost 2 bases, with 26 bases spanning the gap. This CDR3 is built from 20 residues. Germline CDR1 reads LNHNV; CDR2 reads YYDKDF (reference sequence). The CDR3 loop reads CATSRGWQGRGGRLQETQYF. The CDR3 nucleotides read TGTGCCACCAGCAGAGGGTGGCAGGGCCGGGGCGGACGATTACAAGAGACCCAGTACTTC.

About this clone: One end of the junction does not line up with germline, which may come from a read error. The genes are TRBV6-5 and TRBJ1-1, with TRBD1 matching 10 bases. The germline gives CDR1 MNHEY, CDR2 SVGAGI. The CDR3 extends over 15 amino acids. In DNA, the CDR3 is TGTGCCAGCAGTGACTCGACAGGGGGCGGGACTGAAGCTTTCTTT. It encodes CASSDSTGGGTEAFF.

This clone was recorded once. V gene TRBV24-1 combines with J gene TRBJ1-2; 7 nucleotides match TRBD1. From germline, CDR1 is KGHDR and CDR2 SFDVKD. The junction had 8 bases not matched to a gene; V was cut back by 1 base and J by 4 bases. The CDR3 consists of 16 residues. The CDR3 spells CATSDLRPGGSYGYTF. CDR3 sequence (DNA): TGTGCCACCAGTGATTTACGGCCAGGGGGGTCCTATGGCTACACCTTC.

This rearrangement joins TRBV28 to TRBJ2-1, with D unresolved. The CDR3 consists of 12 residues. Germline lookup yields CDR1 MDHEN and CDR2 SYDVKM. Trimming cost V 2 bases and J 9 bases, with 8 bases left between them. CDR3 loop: CASSLISSEQFF. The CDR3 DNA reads TGTGCCAGCAGTTTAATATCGTCTGAGCAGTTCTTC.